This paragraph reports one T cell receptor (beta chain). These data belong to a study of blood T cells in healthy people across ages. Germline V gene lookup returns CDR1 SQVTM and CDR2 ANQGSEA. The CDR3 has 13 residues. A sample-barcoded 5' primer and a J-beta primer mix were used in a second PCR of roughly 6 to 11 cycles. TCRdb called the 5' RACE reads again in MiXCR, with one record for every CDR3 protein. The sample has some 700,000 distinct CDR3 sequences; roughly 45% are singletons. The specimen sequenced was blood. The rearrangement joins TRBV29-1 to TRBJ2-7; TRBD1 matches 8 bases. TRBJ2-5 explains the end of the DNA better; the J call may be wrong. This TCR was recovered from a woman aged 55-70 years in good health. CDR3 nucleotide sequence: TGCAGCGTTGAACGCAGGGGGCGGGGGACCCAGTACTTC. Translating it yields CSVERRGRGTQYF.